This TCR beta chain comes out of a study of T cells in Graves' hyperthyroidism and ophthalmopathy. In the study overall: Peripheral blood was collected at initial diagnosis, before any treatment.

Diagnostic assessment was based on clinical symptoms, serum thyroxine and TRAb, thyroid ultrasound and orbital computed tomography. Study-wide results and limits: Clonotypes that were expanded in thyroid above 0.001 mostly appeared in blood too. A 13 V-J signature model discriminated ophthalmopathy versus stable hyperthyroidism.

A remark on this clonotype: Its cognate antigen is unknown.

The TCR beta CDR3 regions underwent amplification using RNA transcripts as the source. With the HTBI primer set, the TCR CDR3 went through a first round of RT-PCR. TCRdb fed the multiplex PCR reads into MiXCR, producing one record per CDR3 protein. The table includes fewer than 450,000 distinct CDR3 sequences, 15% to 20% detected once. This clonotype was obtained from a woman in her 30s with Graves' hyperthyroidism that later progressed to Graves' ophthalmopathy. The sample comprised blood.

In DNA, the CDR3 is TGCGCCAGCAGCTTGCGACAGGGGTCCCACGAGCAGTACTTC. As protein: CASSLRQGSHEQYF. The rearrangement joins TRBV5-1 to TRBJ2-7; 8 nucleotides align to TRBD1. The germline V gene encodes CDR1 SGHRS and CDR2 YFSETQ. This CDR3 region has 14 residues. V dropped 1 base and J dropped 5; count of bases not matched to a gene: 5.